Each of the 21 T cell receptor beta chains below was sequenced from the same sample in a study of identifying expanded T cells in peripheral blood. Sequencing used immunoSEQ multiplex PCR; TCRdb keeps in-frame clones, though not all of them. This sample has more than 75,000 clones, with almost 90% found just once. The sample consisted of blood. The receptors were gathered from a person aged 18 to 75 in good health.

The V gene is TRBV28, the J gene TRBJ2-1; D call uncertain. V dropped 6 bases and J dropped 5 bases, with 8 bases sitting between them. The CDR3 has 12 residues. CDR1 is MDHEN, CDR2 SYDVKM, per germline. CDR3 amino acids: CASSLLDNEQFF. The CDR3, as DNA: TGTGCCAGCAGCTTACTTGACAATGAGCAGTTCTTC.

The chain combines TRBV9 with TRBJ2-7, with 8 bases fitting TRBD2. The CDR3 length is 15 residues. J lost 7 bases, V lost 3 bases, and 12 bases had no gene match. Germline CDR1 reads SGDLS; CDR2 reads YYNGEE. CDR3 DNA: TGTGCCAGCAGCGCGGGAGGGGGGACCACTGGGGAGCAGTACTTC. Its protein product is CASSAGGGTTGEQYF. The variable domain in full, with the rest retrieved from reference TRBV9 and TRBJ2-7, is DSGVTQTPKHLITATGQRVTLRCSPRSGDLSVYWYQQSLDQGLQFLIQYYNGEERAKGNILERFSAQQFPDLHSELNLSSLELGDSALYFCASSAGGGTTGEQYFGPGTRLTVT.

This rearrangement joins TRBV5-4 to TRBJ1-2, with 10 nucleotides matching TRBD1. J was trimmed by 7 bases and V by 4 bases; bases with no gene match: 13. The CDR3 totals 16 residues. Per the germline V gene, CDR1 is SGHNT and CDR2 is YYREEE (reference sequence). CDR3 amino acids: CASSPTTGTGVRGYTF. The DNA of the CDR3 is TGTGCCAGCAGCCCAACCACCGGGACAGGGGTTCGTGGCTACACCTTC.

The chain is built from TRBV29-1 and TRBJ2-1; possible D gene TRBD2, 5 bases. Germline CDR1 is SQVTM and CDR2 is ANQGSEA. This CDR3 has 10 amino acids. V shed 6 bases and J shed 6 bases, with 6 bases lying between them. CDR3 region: CSVRGNEQFF. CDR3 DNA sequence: TGCAGCGTCCGGGGCAATGAGCAGTTCTTC.

The CDR3 sequence is CASSFLDTQYF. CDR3 nucleotide sequence: TGTGCCAGCAGTTTCTTAGATACGCAGTATTTT. The J gene is TRBJ2-3, the V gene TRBV27, with D unresolved. The CDR3 spans 11 residues. The ends were cut back, 3 bases at V and 5 bases at J, with 3 bases in the middle. Per germline, CDR1 MNHEY and CDR2 SMNVEV (reference sequence).

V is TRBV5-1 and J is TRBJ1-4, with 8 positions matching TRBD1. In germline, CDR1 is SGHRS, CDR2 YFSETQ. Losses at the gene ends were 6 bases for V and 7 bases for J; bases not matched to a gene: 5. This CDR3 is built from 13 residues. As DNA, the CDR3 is TGCGCCAGCACCCAGGGGGCTGGTGAAAAACTGTTTTTT. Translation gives CASTQGAGEKLFF.

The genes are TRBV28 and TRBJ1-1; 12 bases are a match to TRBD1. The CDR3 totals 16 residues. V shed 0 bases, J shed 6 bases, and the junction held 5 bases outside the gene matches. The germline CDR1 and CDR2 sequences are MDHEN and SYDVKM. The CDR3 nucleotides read TGTGCCAGCAGTTTATGGGGGACAGGGGGCAGATCTGAAGCTTTCTTT. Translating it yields CASSLWGTGGRSEAFF.

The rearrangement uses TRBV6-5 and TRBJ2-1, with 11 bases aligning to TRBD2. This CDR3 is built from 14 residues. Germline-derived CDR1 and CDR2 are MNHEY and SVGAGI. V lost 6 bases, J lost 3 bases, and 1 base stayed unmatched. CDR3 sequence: CASRGLAGYNEQFF. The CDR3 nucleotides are TGTGCCAGCAGAGGACTAGCGGGCTACAATGAGCAGTTCTTC.

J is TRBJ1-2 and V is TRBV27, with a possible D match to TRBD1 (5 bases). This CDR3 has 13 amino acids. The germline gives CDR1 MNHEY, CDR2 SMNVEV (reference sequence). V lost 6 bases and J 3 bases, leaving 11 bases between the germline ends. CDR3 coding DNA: TGTGCCAGCAGACGGGACGCCGACTATGGCTACACCTTC. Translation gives CASRRDADYGYTF.

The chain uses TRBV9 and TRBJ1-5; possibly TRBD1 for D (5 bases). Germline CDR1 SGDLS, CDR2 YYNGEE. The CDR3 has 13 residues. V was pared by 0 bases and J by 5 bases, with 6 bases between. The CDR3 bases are TGTGCCAGCAGCGTAGTGGGGGATCAGCCCCAGCATTTT. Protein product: CASSVVGDQPQHF.

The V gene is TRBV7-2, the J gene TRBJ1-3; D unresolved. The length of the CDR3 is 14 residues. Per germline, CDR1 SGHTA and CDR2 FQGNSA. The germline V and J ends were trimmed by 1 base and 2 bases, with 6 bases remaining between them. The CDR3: CASSLDMTGNTIYF. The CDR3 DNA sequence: TGTGCCAGCAGCTTAGACATGACTGGAAACACCATATATTTT.

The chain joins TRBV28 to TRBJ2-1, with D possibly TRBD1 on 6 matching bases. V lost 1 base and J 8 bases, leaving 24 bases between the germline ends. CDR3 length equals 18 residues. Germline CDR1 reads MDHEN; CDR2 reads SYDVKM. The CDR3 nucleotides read TGTGCCAGCAGTTTATCGCCCCCAGGGGTGGCGAGAAGCGATGAGCAGTTCTTC. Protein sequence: CASSLSPPGVARSDEQFF.

The CDR3 is CASSSKGQGRDQPQHF. In nucleotides, the CDR3 is TGTGCCAGTAGTTCTAAGGGCCAGGGAAGAGATCAGCCCCAGCATTTT. The chain carries TRBV19 and TRBJ1-5, with D perhaps TRBD1 (5 bases). The CDR3 runs to 16 residues. Germline V CDR1 and CDR2: LNHDA, SQIVND (reference sequence). V was cut by 5 bases and J by 5 bases, with 19 bases left in between.

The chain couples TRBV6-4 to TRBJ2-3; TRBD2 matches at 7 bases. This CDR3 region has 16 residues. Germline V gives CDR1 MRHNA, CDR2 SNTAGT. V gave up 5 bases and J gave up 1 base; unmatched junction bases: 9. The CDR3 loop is CASSFGRGGGTDTQYF. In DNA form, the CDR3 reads TGTGCCAGCAGTTTCGGTCGGGGAGGGGGCACAGATACGCAGTATTTT.

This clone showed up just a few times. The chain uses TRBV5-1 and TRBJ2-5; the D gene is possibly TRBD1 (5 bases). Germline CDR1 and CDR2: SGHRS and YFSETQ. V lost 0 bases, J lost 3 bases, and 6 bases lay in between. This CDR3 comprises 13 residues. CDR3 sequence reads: CASSLGGKETQYF. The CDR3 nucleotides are TGCGCCAGCAGCTTGGGGGGCAAAGAGACCCAGTACTTC.

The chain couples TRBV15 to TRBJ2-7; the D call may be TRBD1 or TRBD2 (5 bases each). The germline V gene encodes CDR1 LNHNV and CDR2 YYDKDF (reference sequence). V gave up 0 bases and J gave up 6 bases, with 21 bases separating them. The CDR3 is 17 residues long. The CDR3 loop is CATSRDPITGTYGEQYF. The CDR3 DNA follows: TGTGCCACCAGCAGAGACCCTATTACCGGGACCTACGGCGAGCAGTACTTC.

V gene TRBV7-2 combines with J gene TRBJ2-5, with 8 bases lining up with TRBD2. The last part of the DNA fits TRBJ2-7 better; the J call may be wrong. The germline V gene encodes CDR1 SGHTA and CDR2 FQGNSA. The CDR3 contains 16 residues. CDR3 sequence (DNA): TGTGCCAGCAGCTTAGCGTGGGCGGGAGGTTACTACGAGCAGTACTTC. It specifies CASSLAWAGGYYEQYF.

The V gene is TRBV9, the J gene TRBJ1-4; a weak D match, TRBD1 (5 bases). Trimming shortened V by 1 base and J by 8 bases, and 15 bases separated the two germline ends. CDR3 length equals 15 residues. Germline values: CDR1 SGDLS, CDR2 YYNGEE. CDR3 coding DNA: TGTGCCAGCAGCGTATCGGCGGGACGCGTGGAAAAACTGTTTTTT. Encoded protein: CASSVSAGRVEKLFF.

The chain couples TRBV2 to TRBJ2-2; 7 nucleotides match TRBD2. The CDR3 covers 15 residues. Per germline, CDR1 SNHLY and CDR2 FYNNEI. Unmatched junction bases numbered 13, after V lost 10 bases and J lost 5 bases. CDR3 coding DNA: TGTGCCAACACACCGACGAGCGGGGTTACCGGGGAGCTGTTTTTT. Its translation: CANTPTSGVTGELFF.

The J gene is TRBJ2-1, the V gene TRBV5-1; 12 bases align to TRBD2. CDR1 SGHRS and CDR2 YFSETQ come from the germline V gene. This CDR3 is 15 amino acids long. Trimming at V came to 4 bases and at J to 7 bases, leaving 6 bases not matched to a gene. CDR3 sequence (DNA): TGCGCCAGCAGCCTCCTAGCGGGGGGGCGTAATGAGCAGTTCTTC. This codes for CASSLLAGGRNEQFF. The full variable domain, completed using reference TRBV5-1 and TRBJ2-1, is KAGVTQTPRYLIKTRGQQVTLSCSPISGHRSVSWYQQTPGQGLQFLFEYFSETQRNKGNFPGRFSGRQFSNSRSEMNVSTLELGDSALYLCASSLLAGGRNEQFFGPGTRLTVL.

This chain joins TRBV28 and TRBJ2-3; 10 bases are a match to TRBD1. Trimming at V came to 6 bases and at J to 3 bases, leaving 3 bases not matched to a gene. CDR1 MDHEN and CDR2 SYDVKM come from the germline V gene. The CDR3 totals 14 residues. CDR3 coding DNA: TGTGCCAGCAGCCGGGACAGGGGTACAGATACGCAGTATTTT. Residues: CASSRDRGTDTQYF.